What follows is one TCR beta chain and its context. These data originate in a study of identical twins. A universal primer site was incorporated via template switching, and the cDNA contained unique molecular identifiers. TCRdb redid the calling of the 5' RACE reads with MiXCR, one entry per CDR3 protein. Of about 790,000 distinct CDR3 sequences in the sample, about 20% were seen once. Germline V lookup: CDR1 SGHRS, CDR2 YFSETQ. Losses at the gene ends were 5 bases for V and 0 bases for J; bases not matched to a gene: 0. The CDR3 covers 14 residues. This same sample was also part of a study on T cells expressing NK-cell markers. From that study: Sorted CD3+CD56-NKG2C+, CD3+CD56+NKG2C- and CD3+CD56+NKG2C+ T cells were the source of the TCR beta repertoires.

The specimen sequenced was PBMCs. The chain couples TRBV5-1 to TRBJ2-2; 8 bases map to TRBD2. This receptor was obtained from a woman between 18 and 30 years old in good health. The CDR3 reads CASRLAANTGELFF. In DNA form, the CDR3 reads TGCGCCAGCAGACTAGCGGCGAACACCGGGGAGCTGTTTTTT.